This T cell receptor beta chain was captured in a study of monozygotic twins with inflammatory bowel disease. Notes on the study in general: Separate T cell subtypes could not be resolved from one another.

As for this clonotype: Its antigen is unknown.

Around 3,600 ng of total RNA went into each TCR library. TCRdb reanalyzed the 5' RACE reads and collapses them to one entry per CDR3 protein, without DNA. This sample's table has roughly 150,000 distinct CDR3 sequences. Per germline, CDR1 SEHNR and CDR2 FQNEAQ (reference sequence). The CDR3 loop spans 15 amino acids. The rearrangement uses TRBV7-9 and TRBJ1-2; TCRdb reports TRBD1, a call that lacks DNA to check it against. The TCR sequence derives from a human donor with ulcerative colitis or Crohn's disease, or a healthy co-twin of an affected twin (not recorded which). Sequenced sample: blood. This CDR3 reads CASSLAASGGYGYTF.